Presented here are 29 T cell receptor beta chains from one specimen sequenced in a study of cytomegalovirus exposure and HLA in healthy donors. Primers for the PCR totalled 60 Vbeta and 13 Jbeta. Profiling relied on immunoSEQ multiplex PCR, and the TCRdb table lists in-frame clones only, not all of them. In total, the table holds 150,000 to 200,000 clones. The material sequenced was PBMCs. The source of these receptors is a woman between 18 and 30 years old in good health and CMV-seropositive.

This sequence joins TRBV4-1 and TRBJ1-2; 9 positions agree with TRBD1. Per the germline V gene, CDR1 is MGHRA and CDR2 is YSYEKL. This CDR3 is 16 amino acids long. V shed 5 bases and J 5 bases; nucleotides not matched to a gene: 12. For the CDR3, the DNA is TGCGCCAGCAGCTTTCTGGGACAGGGCGATCGGTATGGCTACACCTTC. As protein: CASSFLGQGDRYGYTF.

The chain employs TRBV18 and TRBJ1-5; D is uncertain. The CDR3 extends over 14 amino acids. CDR1 and CDR2 (germline): KGHSH, LQKENI. Trimming shortened V by 3 bases and J by 3 bases, and 9 bases separated the two germline ends. The CDR3 nucleotides are TGTGCCAGCTCACCGTCGGTCAACAATCAGCCCCAGCATTTT. Its protein product is CASSPSVNNQPQHF.

The chain employs TRBV18 and TRBJ2-3; 10 positions agree with TRBD1. The CDR3 is 17 amino acids. The V and J ends lost 4 bases and 2 bases, in that order; junction bases with no gene match: 9. The V gene's germline CDR1 is KGHSH and CDR2 LQKENI. The CDR3 loop reads CASSRPGQGLHTDTQYF. CDR3 DNA sequence: TGTGCCAGCTCACGTCCGGGACAGGGGCTTCACACAGATACGCAGTATTTT.

This rearrangement joins TRBV6-1 to TRBJ1-6; 8 bases are a match to TRBD1. Germline V CDR1 and CDR2: MNHNS, SASEGT. The junction had 4 bases not matched to a gene; V was cut back by 3 bases and J by 9 bases. The CDR3 has 14 residues. The CDR3 loop is CASSETGAGSPLHF. CDR3 DNA: TGTGCCAGCAGTGAGACAGGGGCCGGTTCACCCCTCCACTTT.

This sequence joins TRBV18 and TRBJ1-2; TRBD1 might be the D (6 bases). The germline V gene encodes CDR1 KGHSH and CDR2 LQKENI. V gave up 3 bases and J gave up 0 bases, with 11 bases separating them. The CDR3 length is 15 residues. CDR3 sequence reads: CASSPRTETNYGYTF. In nucleotides, the CDR3 is TGTGCCAGCTCACCCAGGACAGAGACTAACTATGGCTACACCTTC.

V usage is TRBV10-2 and J usage is TRBJ2-5; 11 bases are a match to TRBD1. Germline V gene data show CDR1 as WSHSY and CDR2 as SAAADI. J gave up 0 bases and V 5 bases, and 5 bases lay outside the gene matches. This CDR3 comprises 16 residues. CDR3 sequence: CASSSRDRGYQETQYF. CDR3 coding DNA: TGCGCCAGCAGTTCCCGGGACAGGGGGTACCAAGAGACCCAGTACTTC.

This chain uses TRBV30 with TRBJ1-6; 10 positions match TRBD1. Losses at the gene ends were 0 bases for V and 10 bases for J; bases not matched to a gene: 6. The CDR3 contains 15 residues. The germline V gene encodes CDR1 GTSNPN and CDR2 SVGIG (reference sequence). The CDR3 loop is CAWSVGGQGKSPLHF. DNA of the CDR3: TGTGCCTGGAGTGTAGGGGGACAGGGGAAGTCACCCCTCCACTTT.

This chain connects TRBV7-8 to TRBJ2-1; 10 nucleotides line up with TRBD2. V was pared by 4 bases and J by 5 bases, with 11 bases of the junction left unmatched. This CDR3 has 17 residues. From germline, CDR1 is SGHVS and CDR2 FQNEAQ. CDR3 region: CASSSPSLAGTNNEQFF. The DNA of the CDR3 is TGTGCCAGCAGCTCACCCTCACTAGCGGGGACGAACAATGAGCAGTTCTTC.

CDR3 coding DNA: TGTGCCAGCAGTGTGGAGATAAACAATGAGCAGTTCTTC. It translates to CASSVEINNEQFF. The gene calls are TRBV2 and TRBJ2-1, with D uncertain. Deletions cut 4 bases from V and 5 bases from J, with 9 bases between. Germline V CDR1 and CDR2: SNHLY, FYNNEI. The CDR3 extends over 13 amino acids.

V and J are TRBV6-5 and TRBJ1-1; D not certain. The CDR3 runs 13 residues. V lost 6 bases and J lost 0, with 8 bases in between. The germline V gene encodes CDR1 MNHEY and CDR2 SVGAGI. In DNA, the CDR3 is TGTGCCAGCAGGACTATAATGAACACTGAAGCTTTCTTT. As protein: CASRTIMNTEAFF.

V is TRBV2 and J is TRBJ1-6; 7 bases match TRBD1. CDR1 and CDR2 from the germline V gene are SNHLY and FYNNEI. The V gene end was trimmed by 6 bases and the J gene end by 9 bases; junction bases not matched to a gene: 5. CDR3 size: 13 residues. CDR3 region: CASRTGLGSPLHF. The CDR3 nucleotides read TGTGCCAGCAGGACAGGGTTGGGTTCACCCCTCCACTTT.

V gene TRBV4-3 combines with J gene TRBJ2-7, with 7 positions matching TRBD2. Trimming removed 0 bases from V and 2 bases from J; junction bases left unmatched: 4. Germline V gives CDR1 LGHNA, CDR2 YSLEER. The CDR3 covers 15 residues. The CDR3 is CASSQDKAGAYEQYF. CDR3 nucleotides: TGCGCCAGCAGCCAAGATAAGGCGGGGGCCTACGAGCAGTACTTC.

The chain uses TRBV4-1 and TRBJ1-1; tentatively, D is TRBD1 (5 bases). V was trimmed by 4 bases and J by 8 bases, leaving 17 bases between them. CDR1 is MGHRA and CDR2 is YSYEKL in the germline V gene. The CDR3 runs 14 residues. As DNA, the CDR3 is TGCGCCAGCAGCCCCAACGGCAGGGTAGGAGAAGCTTTCTTT. Protein sequence: CASSPNGRVGEAFF.

V usage is TRBV4-3 and J usage is TRBJ1-1, with D unresolved. Germline V gene data show CDR1 as LGHNA and CDR2 as YSLEER. Deletions cut 1 base from V and 1 base from J, with 10 bases between. There are 15 residues in the CDR3. The CDR3 nucleotides read TGCGCCAGCAGCCAAGGGCGGCTCCAGAACACTGAAGCTTTCTTT. Its protein product is CASSQGRLQNTEAFF.

V and J are TRBV4-1 and TRBJ2-5; D perhaps matches TRBD2 (6 bases). This CDR3 comprises 16 residues. Germline loops: CDR1 MGHRA, CDR2 YSYEKL. The V and J ends lost 0 bases and 5 bases respectively, with 16 bases between them. The CDR3 region has the DNA TGCGCCAGCAGCCAAGATTCCGGGAGCCCCCCGGAGACCCAGTACTTC. This encodes CASSQDSGSPPETQYF.

The chain joins TRBV5-1 to TRBJ2-1, with TRBD1 matching 7 bases. The ends lost 0 bases at V and 2 bases at J; junction bases unmatched: 5. The CDR3 totals 16 residues. Germline V gives CDR1 SGHRS, CDR2 YFSETQ. Here the CDR3 DNA reads TGCGCCAGCAGCTTGGACGGGACAGCCGCCTACAATGAGCAGTTCTTC. This codes for CASSLDGTAAYNEQFF.

This chain links TRBV2 with TRBJ1-1; a weak D match, TRBD1 (5 bases). Germline CDR1 is SNHLY and CDR2 is FYNNEI. V was trimmed by 7 bases and J by 2 bases, leaving 11 bases between them. CDR3 size: 13 residues. This CDR3 is CASTTELNTEAFF. The CDR3 DNA is TGTGCCAGCACGACAGAACTTAACACTGAAGCTTTCTTT.

The chain is built from TRBV11-3 and TRBJ1-1; D unclear. This CDR3 has 15 residues. V lost 5 bases and J 0 bases, leaving 13 bases between the germline ends. Germline V gene data show CDR1 as SGHNT and CDR2 as YENEEA. As DNA, the CDR3 is TGTGCCAGCAGCCTGAGGGCTTTCATGAACACTGAAGCTTTCTTT. Translated: CASSLRAFMNTEAFF.

This sequence joins TRBV6-5 and TRBJ1-2; D ambiguous. The CDR3 sequence is 14 residues long. Germline-derived CDR1 and CDR2 are MNHEY and SVGAGI. Trimming removed 4 bases from V and 8 bases from J, with 17 bases in between. CDR3 protein: CASSSFDGGEGYTF. In nucleotides, the CDR3 is TGTGCCAGCAGTTCATTCGACGGAGGCGAGGGCTACACCTTC.

The J gene is TRBJ1-5, the V gene TRBV5-6; 8 bases are shared with TRBD1. This CDR3 region has 17 residues. The V segment lost 2 bases and the J segment 0 bases; nucleotides outside the gene matches: 7. Germline values: CDR1 SGHDT, CDR2 YYEEEE. The CDR3 region has the DNA TGTGCCAGCAGCTTAGGGACAGGAGCGTATAGCAATCAGCCCCAGCATTTT. Amino acid sequence: CASSLGTGAYSNQPQHF.

This chain connects TRBV7-2 to TRBJ2-3; TRBD2 is a possible D gene (7 bases). V was clipped by 5 bases and J by 2 bases, with 14 bases between them. The CDR3 loop spans 15 amino acids. CDR1 and CDR2 from the germline V gene are SGHTA and FQGNSA. The CDR3 sequence is CASSPRGGNTDTQYF. Here the CDR3 DNA reads TGTGCCAGCAGCCCGAGGGGGGGGAACACAGATACGCAGTATTTT.

The chain carries TRBV5-4 and TRBJ2-3; the match to TRBD2 covers 8 bases. Trimming at V came to 1 base and at J to 4 bases, leaving 8 bases not matched to a gene. CDR1 and CDR2 from the germline V gene are SGHNT and YYREEE (reference sequence). This CDR3 region has 16 residues. CDR3 sequence: CASSLPGGAGADTQYF. The CDR3 DNA sequence: TGTGCCAGCAGCTTGCCCGGGGGGGCCGGTGCAGATACGCAGTATTTT.

V is TRBV5-1 and J is TRBJ2-3, with 8 bases matching TRBD2. J gave up 0 bases and V 0 bases, and 6 bases lay outside the gene matches. The CDR3 totals 17 residues. Germline CDR1 and CDR2: SGHRS and YFSETQ. The CDR3 spells CASSLDGGGYSTDTQYF. In DNA, the CDR3 is TGCGCCAGCAGCTTGGACGGCGGGGGGTACAGCACAGATACGCAGTATTTT.

The rearrangement links TRBV11-3 to TRBJ2-3; 9 bases match TRBD2. CDR1 SGHNT and CDR2 YENEEA come from the germline V gene. The V and J ends lost 1 base and 5 bases, in that order; junction bases with no gene match: 4. This CDR3 is built from 15 residues. CDR3 DNA sequence: TGTGCCAGCAGCTTAGTCCTAGCGGGGCAAGATACGCAGTATTTT. This gives the protein CASSLVLAGQDTQYF. The full variable domain, in which reference TRBV11-3 and TRBJ2-3 provide the parts outside the CDR3, is EAGVVQSPRYKIIEKKQPVAFWCNPISGHNTLYWYLQNLGQGPELLIRYENEEAVDDSQLPKDRFSAERLKGVDSTLKIQPAELGDSAVYLCASSLVLAGQDTQYFGPGTRLTVL.

The J gene is TRBJ2-5, the V gene TRBV4-1, with D hard to call. Germline CDR1 is MGHRA and CDR2 is YSYEKL. This CDR3 contains 14 residues. Trimming left V 0 bases short and J 5 bases short, with 10 bases between. The CDR3 coding sequence is TGCGCCAGCAGCCAAGATCGAACGGGTGAGACCCAGTACTTC. Translating it yields CASSQDRTGETQYF.

The chain recombines TRBV2 with TRBJ1-5; perhaps TRBD1 as D (6 bases). This CDR3 has 15 amino acids. V lost 3 bases and J lost 2, with 11 bases in between. The germline V gene encodes CDR1 SNHLY and CDR2 FYNNEI. CDR3 sequence: CASSEGRTGNQPQHF. The CDR3 nucleotides are TGTGCCAGCAGTGAGGGCCGGACAGGCAATCAGCCCCAGCATTTT.

This chain connects TRBV30 to TRBJ2-7; D is unclear. Trimming took 1 base from V and 1 from J, leaving 11 bases between them. The germline V gene encodes CDR1 GTSNPN and CDR2 SVGIG (reference sequence). This CDR3 comprises 14 residues. In DNA form, the CDR3 reads TGTGCCTGGAGTGAACAGTTCACATCCTACGAGCAGTACTTC. The encoded protein is CAWSEQFTSYEQYF.

This sequence joins TRBV6-5 and TRBJ1-5; D call uncertain. Germline V lookup: CDR1 MNHEY, CDR2 SVGAGI. The CDR3 consists of 12 residues. Trimming removed 5 bases at V and 3 bases at J, with 5 bases between. For the CDR3, the DNA is TGTGCCAGCAGTGACAACAATCAGCCCCAGCATTTT. It translates to CASSDNNQPQHF.

The chain carries TRBV19 and TRBJ1-2; possibly TRBD1 for D (5 bases). CDR3 length: 15 amino acids. From germline, CDR1 is LNHDA and CDR2 SQIVND (reference sequence). V was trimmed by 7 bases and J by 7 bases, leaving 22 bases between them. DNA of the CDR3: TGTGCCAGTAAAACGGGGGACGGATCCCTTCGTGGCTACACCTTC. This translates into CASKTGDGSLRGYTF. The full variable domain, in which reference TRBV19 and TRBJ1-2 provide the parts outside the CDR3, is DGGITQSPKYLFRKEGQNVTLSCEQNLNHDAMYWYRQDPGQGLRLIYYSQIVNDFQKGDIAEGYSVSREKKESFPLTVTSAQKNPTAFYLCASKTGDGSLRGYTFGSGTRLTVV.